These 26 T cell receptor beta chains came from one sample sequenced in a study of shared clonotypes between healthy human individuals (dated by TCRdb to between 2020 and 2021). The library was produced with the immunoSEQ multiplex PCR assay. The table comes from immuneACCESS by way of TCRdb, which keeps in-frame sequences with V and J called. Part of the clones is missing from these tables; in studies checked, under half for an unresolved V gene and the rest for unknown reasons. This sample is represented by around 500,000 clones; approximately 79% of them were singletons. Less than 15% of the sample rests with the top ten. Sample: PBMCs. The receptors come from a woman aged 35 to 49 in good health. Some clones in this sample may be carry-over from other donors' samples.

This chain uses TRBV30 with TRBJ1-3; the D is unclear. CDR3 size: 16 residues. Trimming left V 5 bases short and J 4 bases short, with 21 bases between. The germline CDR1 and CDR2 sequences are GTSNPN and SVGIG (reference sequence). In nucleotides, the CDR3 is TGTGCCTGGGGCGTCCGGCTGTATCAAGCGGGAAACACCATATATTTT. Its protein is CAWGVRLYQAGNTIYF.

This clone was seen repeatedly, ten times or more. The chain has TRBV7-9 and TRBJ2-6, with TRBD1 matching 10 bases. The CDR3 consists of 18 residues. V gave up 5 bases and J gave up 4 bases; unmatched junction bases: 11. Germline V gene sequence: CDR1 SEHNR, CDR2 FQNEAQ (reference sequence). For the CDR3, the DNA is TGTGCCAGCAGCCAAAGGGACAGGGGCGGTAAAGGGGCCAACGTCCTGACTTTC. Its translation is CASSQRDRGGKGANVLTF.

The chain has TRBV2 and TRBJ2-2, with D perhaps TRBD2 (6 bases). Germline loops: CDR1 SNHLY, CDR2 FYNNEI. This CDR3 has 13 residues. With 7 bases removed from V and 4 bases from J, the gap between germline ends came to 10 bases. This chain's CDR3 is CASKGLVTGELFF. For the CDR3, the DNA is TGTGCCAGCAAGGGACTCGTCACCGGGGAGCTGTTTTTT.

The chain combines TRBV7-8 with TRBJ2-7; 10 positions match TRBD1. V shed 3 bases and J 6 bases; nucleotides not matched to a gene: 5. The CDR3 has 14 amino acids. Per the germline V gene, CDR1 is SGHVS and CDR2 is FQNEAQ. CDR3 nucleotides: TGTGCCAGCAGCTTTGGGACAGGGGCTCTCGAGCAGTACTTC. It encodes CASSFGTGALEQYF.

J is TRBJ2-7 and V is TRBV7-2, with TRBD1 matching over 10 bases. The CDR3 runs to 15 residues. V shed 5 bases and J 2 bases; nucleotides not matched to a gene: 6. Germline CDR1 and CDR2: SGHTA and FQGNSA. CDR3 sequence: CASSHRQGAAYEQYF. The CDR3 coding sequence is TGTGCCAGCAGCCACCGACAGGGGGCGGCCTACGAGCAGTACTTC.

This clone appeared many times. CDR3 sequence (DNA): TGCGCCAGCAGCCCGAGACAGGCCGGAGTGGAGACCCAGTACTTC. Encoded protein: CASSPRQAGVETQYF. The chain couples TRBV5-1 to TRBJ2-5; a possible D gene is TRBD1 (6 bases). This CDR3 comprises 15 residues. Trimming removed 4 bases at V and 5 bases at J, with 18 bases between. Germline V gene data show CDR1 as SGHRS and CDR2 as YFSETQ.

The CDR3 DNA reads TGTGCCAGCAGGAACGACAGGGCTGGGGCCAACGTCCTGACTTTC. Its protein product is CASRNDRAGANVLTF. V gene TRBV2 combines with J gene TRBJ2-6; 7 positions match TRBD1. The V gene end was trimmed by 6 bases and the J gene end by 2 bases; junction bases not matched to a gene: 4. CDR1 is SNHLY and CDR2 is FYNNEI in the germline V gene. This CDR3 is 15 amino acids long.

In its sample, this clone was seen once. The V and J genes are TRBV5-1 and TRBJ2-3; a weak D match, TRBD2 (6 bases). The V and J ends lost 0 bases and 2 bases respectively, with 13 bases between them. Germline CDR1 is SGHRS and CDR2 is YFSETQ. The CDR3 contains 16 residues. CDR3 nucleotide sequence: TGCGCCAGCAGCTTGGCCGGGGGTTCCCTCACAGATACGCAGTATTTT. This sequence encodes CASSLAGGSLTDTQYF.

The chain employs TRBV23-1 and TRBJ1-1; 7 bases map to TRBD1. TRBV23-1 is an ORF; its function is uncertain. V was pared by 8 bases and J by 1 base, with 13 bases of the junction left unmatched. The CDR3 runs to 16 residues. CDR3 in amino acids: CASSPGAGTENTEAFF. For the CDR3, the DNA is TGCGCCAGCTCCCCAGGGGCCGGGACAGAGAACACTGAAGCTTTCTTT.

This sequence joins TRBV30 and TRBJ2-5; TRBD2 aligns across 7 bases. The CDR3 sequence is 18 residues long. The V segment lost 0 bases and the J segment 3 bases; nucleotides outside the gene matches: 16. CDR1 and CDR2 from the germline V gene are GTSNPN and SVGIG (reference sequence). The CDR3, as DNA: TGTGCCTGGAGTGTTCTTAGGACTAGTCGAGGCCCAAAAGAGACCCAGTACTTC. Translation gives CAWSVLRTSRGPKETQYF.

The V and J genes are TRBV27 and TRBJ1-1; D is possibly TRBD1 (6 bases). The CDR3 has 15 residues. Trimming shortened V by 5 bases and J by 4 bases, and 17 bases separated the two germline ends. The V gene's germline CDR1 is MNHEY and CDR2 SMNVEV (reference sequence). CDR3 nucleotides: TGTGCCAGCAGTCCCTACTCAGACAGGTTCACTGAAGCTTTCTTT. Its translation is CASSPYSDRFTEAFF.

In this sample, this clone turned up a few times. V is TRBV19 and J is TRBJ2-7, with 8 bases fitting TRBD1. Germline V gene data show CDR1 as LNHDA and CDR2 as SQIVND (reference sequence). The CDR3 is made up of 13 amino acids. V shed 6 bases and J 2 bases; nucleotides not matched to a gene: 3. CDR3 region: CASSGQGTYEQYF. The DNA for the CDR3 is TGTGCCAGTAGCGGACAGGGAACCTACGAGCAGTACTTC.

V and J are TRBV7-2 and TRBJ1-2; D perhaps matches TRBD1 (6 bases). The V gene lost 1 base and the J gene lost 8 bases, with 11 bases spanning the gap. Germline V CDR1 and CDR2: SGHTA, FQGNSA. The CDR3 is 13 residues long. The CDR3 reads CASSLGGGPGYTF. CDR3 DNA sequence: TGTGCCAGCAGCTTAGGAGGGGGACCGGGCTACACCTTC.

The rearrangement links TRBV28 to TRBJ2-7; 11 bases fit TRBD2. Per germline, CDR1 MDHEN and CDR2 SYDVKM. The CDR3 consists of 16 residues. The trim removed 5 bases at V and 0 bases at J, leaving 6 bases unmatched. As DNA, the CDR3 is TGTGCCAGCAGTGCGAATAGCGGGAGGGCCTCCTACGAGCAGTACTTC. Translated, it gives CASSANSGRASYEQYF.

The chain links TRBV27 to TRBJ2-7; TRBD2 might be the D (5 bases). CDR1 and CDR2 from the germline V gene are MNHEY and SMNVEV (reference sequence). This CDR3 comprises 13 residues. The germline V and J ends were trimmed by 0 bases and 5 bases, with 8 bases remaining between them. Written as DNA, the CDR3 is TGTGCCAGCAGTTTATCGAGAGGGCACGAGCAGTACTTC. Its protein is CASSLSRGHEQYF.

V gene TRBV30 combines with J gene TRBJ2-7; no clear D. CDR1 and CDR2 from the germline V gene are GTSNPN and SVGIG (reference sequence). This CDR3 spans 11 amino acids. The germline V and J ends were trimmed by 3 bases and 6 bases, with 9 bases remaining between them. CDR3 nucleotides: TGTGCCTGGAGGAATCTGATCGAGCAGTACTTC. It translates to CAWRNLIEQYF.

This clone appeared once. CDR3 protein: CASSPVRAGEKLFF. As DNA, the CDR3 is TGTGCCAGCAGTCCCGTCAGGGCGGGTGAAAAACTGTTTTTT. This sequence joins TRBV2 and TRBJ1-4, with D perhaps matching TRBD1 (5 bases). Trimming removed 5 bases from V and 7 bases from J, with 14 bases in between. The CDR3 runs to 14 residues. Looked up from germline, CDR1 is SNHLY and CDR2 is FYNNEI.

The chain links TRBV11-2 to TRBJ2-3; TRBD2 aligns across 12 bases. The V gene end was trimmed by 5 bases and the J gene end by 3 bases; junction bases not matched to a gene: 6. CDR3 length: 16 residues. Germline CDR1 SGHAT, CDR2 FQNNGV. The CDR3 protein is CASSAPGTSGTDTQYF. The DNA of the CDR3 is TGTGCCAGCAGCGCCCCCGGGACTAGCGGGACAGATACGCAGTATTTT.

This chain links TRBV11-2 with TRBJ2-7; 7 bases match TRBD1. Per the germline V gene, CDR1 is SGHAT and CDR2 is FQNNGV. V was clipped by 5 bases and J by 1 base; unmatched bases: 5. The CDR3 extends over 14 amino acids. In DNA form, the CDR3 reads TGTGCCAGCAGCGCAACCAGGGGGTCCTACGAGCAGTACTTC. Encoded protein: CASSATRGSYEQYF.

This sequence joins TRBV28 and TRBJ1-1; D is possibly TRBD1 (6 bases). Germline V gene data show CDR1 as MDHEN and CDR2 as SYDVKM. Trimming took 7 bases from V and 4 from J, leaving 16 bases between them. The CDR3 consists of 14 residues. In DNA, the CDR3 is TGTGCCAGCATTCCGGCAGGGGACGTCACTGAAGCTTTCTTT. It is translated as CASIPAGDVTEAFF.

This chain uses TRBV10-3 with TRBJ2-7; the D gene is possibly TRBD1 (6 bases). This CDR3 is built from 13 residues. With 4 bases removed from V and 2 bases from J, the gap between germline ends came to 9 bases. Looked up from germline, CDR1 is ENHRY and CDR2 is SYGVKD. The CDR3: CAISAGTPYEQYF. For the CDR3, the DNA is TGTGCCATCAGTGCCGGGACACCCTACGAGCAGTACTTC.

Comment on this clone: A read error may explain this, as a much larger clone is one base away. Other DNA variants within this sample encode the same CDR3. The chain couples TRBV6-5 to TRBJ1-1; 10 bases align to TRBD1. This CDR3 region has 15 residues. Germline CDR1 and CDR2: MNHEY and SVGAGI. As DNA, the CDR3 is TGCGCCAGCAGTTCGGGACAGGGGTTTTACACTGAAGCTTTCTTT. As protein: CASSSGQGFYTEAFF.

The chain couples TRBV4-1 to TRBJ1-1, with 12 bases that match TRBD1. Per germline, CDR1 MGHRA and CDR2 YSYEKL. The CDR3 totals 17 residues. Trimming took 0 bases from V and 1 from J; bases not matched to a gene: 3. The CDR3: CASSQESGQGANTEAFF. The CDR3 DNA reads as TGCGCCAGCAGCCAAGAGTCGGGACAGGGGGCGAACACTGAAGCTTTCTTT.

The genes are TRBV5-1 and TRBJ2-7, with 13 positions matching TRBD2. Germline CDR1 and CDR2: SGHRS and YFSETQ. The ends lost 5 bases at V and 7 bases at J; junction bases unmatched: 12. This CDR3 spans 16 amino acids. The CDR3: CASSRTSGSPVGEQYF. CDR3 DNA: TGCGCCAGCAGTCGGACTAGCGGGAGCCCCGTGGGGGAGCAGTACTTC.

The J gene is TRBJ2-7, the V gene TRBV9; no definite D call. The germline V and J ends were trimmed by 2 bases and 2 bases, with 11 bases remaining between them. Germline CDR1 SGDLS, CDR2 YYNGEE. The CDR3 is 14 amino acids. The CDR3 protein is CASSVGSPTYEQYF. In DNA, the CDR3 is TGTGCCAGCAGCGTGGGGTCACCCACCTACGAGCAGTACTTC. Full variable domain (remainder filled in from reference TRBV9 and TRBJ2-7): DSGVTQTPKHLITATGQRVTLRCSPRSGDLSVYWYQQSLDQGLQFLIQYYNGEERAKGNILERFSAQQFPDLHSELNLSSLELGDSALYFCASSVGSPTYEQYFGPGTRLTVT.

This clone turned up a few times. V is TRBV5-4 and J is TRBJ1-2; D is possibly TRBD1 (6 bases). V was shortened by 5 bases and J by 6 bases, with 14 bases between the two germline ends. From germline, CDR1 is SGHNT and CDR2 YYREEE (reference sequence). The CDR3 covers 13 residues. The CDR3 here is CASRLTGLDGYTF. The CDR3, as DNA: TGTGCCAGCAGACTTACAGGGCTTGATGGCTACACCTTC.